These T cell receptor beta chains were read from a single sample in a study of Ad26.COV2.S vaccination and SARS-CoV-2 variants. TCRdb's table, derived via immunoSEQ multiplex PCR, lists solely in-frame clones and lacks some. The data show hundreds of thousands of clones, 92% seen once. The sequenced sample was peripheral blood, obtained in a trial of Ad26.COV2.S vaccine versus placebo. These receptors all stem from a person aged 18 to 65 who received the Ad26.COV2.S COVID-19 vaccine or a placebo. CDR3s include the opening cysteine and the closing phenylalanine or tryptophan. Fields, in order: J gene, V gene, clone size, D gene, CDR3 protein, CDR3 DNA. The D gene is left open where the match is weak. Clone size is given for some rows only: seen once, a few or many times, or a class if the clone is expanded.

j_call: TRBJ1-6
v_call: TRBV15
clone_size: -
d_call: -
cdr3_aa: CATSRGQTYNSPLHF
cdr3_nt: TGTGCCACCAGCAGAGGTCAGACCTATAATTCACCCCTCCACTTT

j_call: TRBJ2-7
v_call: TRBV18
clone_size: -
d_call: -
cdr3_aa: CASSRQDTYEQYF
cdr3_nt: TGTGCCAGCTCACGACAGGACACCTACGAGCAGTACTTC

j_call: TRBJ2-2
v_call: TRBV7-6
clone_size: -
d_call: TRBD1
cdr3_aa: CASSLDRVDGELFF
cdr3_nt: TGTGCCAGCAGCTTGGACAGGGTTGACGGGGAGCTGTTTTTT

j_call: TRBJ2-5
v_call: TRBV2
clone_size: -
d_call: TRBD1
cdr3_aa: CATLGDRAEETQYF
cdr3_nt: TGTGCCACCCTGGGGGACAGGGCTGAAGAGACCCAGTACTTC

j_call: TRBJ1-1
v_call: TRBV7-2
clone_size: -
d_call: TRBD1
cdr3_aa: CASSRDRGWTEAFF
cdr3_nt: TGTGCCAGCAGCAGAGACAGGGGGTGGACTGAAGCTTTCTTT

j_call: TRBJ2-2
v_call: TRBV7-2
clone_size: -
d_call: TRBD2
cdr3_aa: CASSLSGASGELFF
cdr3_nt: TGTGCCAGCAGCCTTAGCGGGGCGAGCGGGGAGCTGTTTTTT

j_call: TRBJ1-6
v_call: TRBV28
clone_size: -
d_call: -
cdr3_aa: CASSLPLGNSPLHF
cdr3_nt: TGTGCCAGCAGTTTACCTCTGGGAAATTCACCCCTCCACTTT

j_call: TRBJ1-5
v_call: TRBV7-9
clone_size: -
d_call: -
cdr3_aa: CASSLTGSSNQPQHF
cdr3_nt: TGTGCCAGCAGCTTAACAGGGTCGAGCAATCAGCCCCAGCATTTT

j_call: TRBJ1-1
v_call: TRBV18
clone_size: -
d_call: -
cdr3_aa: CASSPLENTEAFF
cdr3_nt: TGTGCCAGCTCACCACTGGAGAACACTGAAGCTTTCTTT

j_call: TRBJ2-7
v_call: TRBV7-2
clone_size: -
d_call: -
cdr3_aa: CASSLDPQVRYEQYF
cdr3_nt: TGTGCCAGCAGCTTAGATCCGCAGGTTCGGTACGAGCAGTACTTC

j_call: TRBJ1-2
v_call: TRBV5-1
clone_size: -
d_call: TRBD1
cdr3_aa: CASSSKQGNYGYTF
cdr3_nt: TGCGCCAGCAGCTCAAAACAGGGGAACTATGGCTACACCTTC

j_call: TRBJ2-7
v_call: TRBV5-1
clone_size: -
d_call: TRBD1
cdr3_aa: CASRLTGTYEQYF
cdr3_nt: TGCGCCAGCAGGCTGACAGGGACCTACGAGCAGTACTTC

j_call: TRBJ1-6
v_call: TRBV4-3
clone_size: -
d_call: -
cdr3_aa: CASSQDKASYSPLHF
cdr3_nt: TGCGCCAGCAGCCAAGACAAGGCCTCTTATTCACCCCTCCACTTT

j_call: TRBJ1-2
v_call: TRBV28
clone_size: once
d_call: TRBD1
cdr3_aa: CASSSPGQGSSGYTF
cdr3_nt: TGTGCCAGCAGCTCTCCGGGACAGGGTTCATCTGGCTACACCTTC

j_call: TRBJ2-7
v_call: TRBV2
clone_size: -
d_call: TRBD2
cdr3_aa: CASRVTSGGSYEQYF
cdr3_nt: TGTGCCAGCAGAGTTACTAGCGGGGGCTCGTACGAGCAGTACTTC

j_call: TRBJ1-1
v_call: TRBV7-9
clone_size: -
d_call: -
cdr3_aa: CASSLWGWHTEAFF
cdr3_nt: TGTGCCAGCAGCTTATGGGGATGGCACACTGAAGCTTTCTTT